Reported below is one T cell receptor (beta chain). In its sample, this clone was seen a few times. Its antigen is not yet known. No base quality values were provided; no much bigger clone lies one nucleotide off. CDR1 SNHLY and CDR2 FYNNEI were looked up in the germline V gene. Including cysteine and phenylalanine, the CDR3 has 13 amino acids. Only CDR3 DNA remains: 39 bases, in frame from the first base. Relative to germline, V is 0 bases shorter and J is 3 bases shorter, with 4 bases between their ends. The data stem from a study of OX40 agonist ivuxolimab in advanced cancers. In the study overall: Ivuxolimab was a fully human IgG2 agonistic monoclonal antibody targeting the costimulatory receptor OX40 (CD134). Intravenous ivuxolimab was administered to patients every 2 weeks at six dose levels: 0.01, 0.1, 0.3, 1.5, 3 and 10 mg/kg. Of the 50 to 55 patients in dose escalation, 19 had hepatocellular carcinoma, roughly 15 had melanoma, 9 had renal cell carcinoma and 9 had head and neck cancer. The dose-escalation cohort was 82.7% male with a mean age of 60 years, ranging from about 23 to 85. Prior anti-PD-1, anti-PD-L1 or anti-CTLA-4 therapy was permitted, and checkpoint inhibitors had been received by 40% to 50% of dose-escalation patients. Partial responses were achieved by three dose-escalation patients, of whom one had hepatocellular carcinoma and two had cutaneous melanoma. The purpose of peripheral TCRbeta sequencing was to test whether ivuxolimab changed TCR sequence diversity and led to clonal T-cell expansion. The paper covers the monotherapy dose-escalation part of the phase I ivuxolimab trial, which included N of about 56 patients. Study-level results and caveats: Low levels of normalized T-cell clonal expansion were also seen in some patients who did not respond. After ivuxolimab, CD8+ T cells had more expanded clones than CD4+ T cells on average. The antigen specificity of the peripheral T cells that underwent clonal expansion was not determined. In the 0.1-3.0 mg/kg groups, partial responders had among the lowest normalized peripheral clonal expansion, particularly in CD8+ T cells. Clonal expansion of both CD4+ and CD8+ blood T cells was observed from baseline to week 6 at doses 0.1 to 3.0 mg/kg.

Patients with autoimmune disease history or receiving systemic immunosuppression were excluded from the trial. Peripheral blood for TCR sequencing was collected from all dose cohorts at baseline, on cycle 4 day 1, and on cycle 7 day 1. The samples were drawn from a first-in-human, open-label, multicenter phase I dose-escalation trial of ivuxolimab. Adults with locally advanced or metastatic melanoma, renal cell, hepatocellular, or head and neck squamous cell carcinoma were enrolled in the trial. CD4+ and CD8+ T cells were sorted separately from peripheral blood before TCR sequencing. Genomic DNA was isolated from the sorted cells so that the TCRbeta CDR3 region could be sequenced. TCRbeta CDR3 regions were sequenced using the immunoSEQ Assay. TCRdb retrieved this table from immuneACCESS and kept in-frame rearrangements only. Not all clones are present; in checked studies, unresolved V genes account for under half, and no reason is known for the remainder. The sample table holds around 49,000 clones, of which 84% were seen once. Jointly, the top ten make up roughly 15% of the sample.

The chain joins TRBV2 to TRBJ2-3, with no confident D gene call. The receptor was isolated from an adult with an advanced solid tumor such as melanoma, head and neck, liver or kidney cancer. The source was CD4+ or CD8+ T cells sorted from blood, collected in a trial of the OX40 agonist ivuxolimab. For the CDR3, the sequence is CASSEAETDTQYF. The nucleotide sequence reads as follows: TGTGCCAGCAGTGAAGCAGAGACAGATACGCAGTATTTT.